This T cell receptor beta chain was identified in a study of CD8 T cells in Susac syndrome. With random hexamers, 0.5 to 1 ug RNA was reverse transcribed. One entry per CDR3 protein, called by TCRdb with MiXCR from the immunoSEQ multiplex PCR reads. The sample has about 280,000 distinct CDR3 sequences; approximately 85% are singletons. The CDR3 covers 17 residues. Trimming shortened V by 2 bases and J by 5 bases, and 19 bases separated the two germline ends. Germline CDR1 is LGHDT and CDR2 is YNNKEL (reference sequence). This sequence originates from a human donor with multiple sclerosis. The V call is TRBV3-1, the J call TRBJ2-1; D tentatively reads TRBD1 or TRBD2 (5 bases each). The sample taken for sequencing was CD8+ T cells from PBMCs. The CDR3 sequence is CASSQKRLRLGDNEQFF. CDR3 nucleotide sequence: TGTGCCAGCAGCCAAAAAAGGCTTCGGCTGGGGGACAATGAGCAGTTCTTC.